There are a few counts of the clone carrying this T cell receptor (beta chain). These data originate in a study of human T cells and chemical hapten exposure. There are 15 residues in the CDR3. V dropped 1 base and J dropped 0 bases, with 10 bases sitting between them. CDR1 MDHEN and CDR2 SYDVKM come from the germline V gene. This sample's time point: pre-sensitization, week 0. The treatment is: therapeutic diphenylcyclopropenone sensitization with weekly scalp DPC. The study's library attached unique molecular identifiers to single cDNA molecules. TCRdb independently ran MiXCR on the RACE reads; one entry per CDR3 protein. The sample has a few hundred thousand distinct CDR3 sequences; about 8.1% are singletons.

This TCR derives from a middle-aged woman with alopecia areata. Some clones in this sample may be carry-over from other donors' samples. The V gene is TRBV28, the J gene TRBJ2-7; D is possibly TRBD2 (6 bases). Sequences were derived from whole blood, sampled in connection with sensitization to the hapten diphenylcyclopropenone (DPC). As DNA, the CDR3 is TGTGCCAGCAGTTTATATACCGGGGGCTCCTACGAGCAGTACTTC. Protein: CASSLYTGGSYEQYF.